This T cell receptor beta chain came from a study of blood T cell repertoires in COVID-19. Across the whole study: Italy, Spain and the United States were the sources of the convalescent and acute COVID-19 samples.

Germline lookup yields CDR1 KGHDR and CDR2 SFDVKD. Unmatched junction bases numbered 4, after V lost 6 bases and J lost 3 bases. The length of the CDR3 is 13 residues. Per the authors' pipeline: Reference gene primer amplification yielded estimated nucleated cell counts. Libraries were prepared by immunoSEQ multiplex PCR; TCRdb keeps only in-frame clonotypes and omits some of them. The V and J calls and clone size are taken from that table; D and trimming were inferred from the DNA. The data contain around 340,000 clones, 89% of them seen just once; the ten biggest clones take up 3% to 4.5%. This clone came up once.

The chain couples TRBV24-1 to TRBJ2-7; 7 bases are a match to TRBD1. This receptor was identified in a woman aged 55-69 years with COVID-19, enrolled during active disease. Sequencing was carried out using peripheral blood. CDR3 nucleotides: TGTGCCACCAGTTCGAACAGGGGCTACGAGCAGTACTTC. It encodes CATSSNRGYEQYF.